The T cell receptor (beta chain) described here comes from a study of response to subunit inactivated influenza vaccine. This clonotype was seen a few times. Germline V gene sequence: CDR1 SGHTA, CDR2 FQGNSA. V lost 8 bases, J lost 7 bases, and 27 bases lay in between. The CDR3 sequence is 16 residues long. TCRdb itself ran the RT-PCR reads through MiXCR, one entry per CDR3 protein. The repertoire has 150,000 to 200,000 distinct CDR3 sequences, about 12% of them found once; the top ten carry less than 30%. The data were also submitted as part of a second study, on T cells expressing NK-cell markers. As that report states: 5'RACE template switching built TCR beta cDNA with unique molecular identifiers. One of the eight sequenced donors was seronegative, whereas the other seven were HCMV-seropositive. An anti-gamma-delta TCR antibody was added in several experiments. It restricted sorting to alpha-beta TCR-expressing T cells. Among several donors, these clonotypes also ranked first in the CD3+CD56-NKG2C+ fraction. Whether the expanded NKG2C+ T cell clones recognized HCMV remained unclear.

This TCR came from a man in his forties or fifties who received an inactivated influenza vaccine. Here the sequenced sample was CD8+ T cells sorted from PBMCs, taken about 13 days after vaccination. This chain joins TRBV7-2 and TRBJ2-7; D might be TRBD1 or TRBD2, each matching 6 bases. The CDR3 here is CASGTPVGGYAWEQYF. CDR3 in DNA: TGTGCCAGCGGGACGCCAGTGGGGGGCTACGCCTGGGAGCAGTACTTC.